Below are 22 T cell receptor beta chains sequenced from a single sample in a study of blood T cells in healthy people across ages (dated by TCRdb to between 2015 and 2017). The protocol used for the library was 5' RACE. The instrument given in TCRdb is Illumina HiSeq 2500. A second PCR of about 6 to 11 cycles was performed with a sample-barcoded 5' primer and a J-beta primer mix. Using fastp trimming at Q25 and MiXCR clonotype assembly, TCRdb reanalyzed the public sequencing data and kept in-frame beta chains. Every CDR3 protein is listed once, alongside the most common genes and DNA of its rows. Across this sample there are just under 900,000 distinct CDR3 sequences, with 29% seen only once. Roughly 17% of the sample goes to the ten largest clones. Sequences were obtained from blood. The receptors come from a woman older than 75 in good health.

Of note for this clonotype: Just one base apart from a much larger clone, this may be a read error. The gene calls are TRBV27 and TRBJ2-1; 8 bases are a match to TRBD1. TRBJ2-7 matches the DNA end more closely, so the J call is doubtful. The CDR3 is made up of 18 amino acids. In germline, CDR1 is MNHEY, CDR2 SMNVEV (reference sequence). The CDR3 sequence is CASNSDRGYSWGYNEQYF. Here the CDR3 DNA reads TGTGCCAGCAACTCCGACAGGGGATATAGTTGGGGCTACAATGAGCAGTACTTC.

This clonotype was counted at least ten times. The CDR3 DNA is TGCAGTGCCCTACAGGGGGTCGGCGAGACCCAGTACTTC. Encoded protein: CSALQGVGETQYF. The genes are TRBV20-1 and TRBJ2-5, with TRBD1 matching 8 bases. Germline CDR1 reads DFQATT; CDR2 reads SNEGSKA (reference sequence). V shed 6 bases and J 5 bases; nucleotides not matched to a gene: 8. This CDR3 comprises 13 residues.

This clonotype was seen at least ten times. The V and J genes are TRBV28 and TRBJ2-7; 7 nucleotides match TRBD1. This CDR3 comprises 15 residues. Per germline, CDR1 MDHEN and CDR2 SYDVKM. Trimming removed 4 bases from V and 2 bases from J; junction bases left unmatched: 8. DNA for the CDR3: TGTGCCAGCAGTTATCAGACAGGGTCCACCTACGAGCAGTACTTC. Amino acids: CASSYQTGSTYEQYF.

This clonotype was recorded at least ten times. This chain's CDR3 is CASTLQTGSYNEQFF. CDR3 sequence (DNA): TGTGCCAGCACCTTACAAACCGGCTCCTACAATGAGCAGTTCTTC. The chain couples TRBV12-3 or TRBV12-4 to TRBJ2-1, with D unclear. The CDR3 consists of 15 residues. Trimming cost V 7 bases and J 0 bases, with 13 bases left between them.

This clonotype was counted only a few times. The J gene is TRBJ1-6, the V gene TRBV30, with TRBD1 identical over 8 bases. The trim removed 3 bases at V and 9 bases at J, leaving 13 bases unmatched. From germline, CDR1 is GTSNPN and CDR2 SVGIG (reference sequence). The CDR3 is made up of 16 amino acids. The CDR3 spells CAWRPTNRGISSPLHF. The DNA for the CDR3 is TGTGCCTGGAGGCCGACGAACAGGGGGATTAGTTCACCCCTCCACTTT.

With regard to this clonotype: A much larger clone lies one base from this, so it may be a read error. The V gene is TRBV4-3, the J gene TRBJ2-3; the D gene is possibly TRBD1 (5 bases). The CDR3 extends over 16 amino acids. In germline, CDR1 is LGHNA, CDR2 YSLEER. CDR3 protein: CAGSQRFRGNTDTQYF. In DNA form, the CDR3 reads TGCGCCGGCAGCCAACGTTTTAGGGGAAACACAGATACGCAGTATTTT.

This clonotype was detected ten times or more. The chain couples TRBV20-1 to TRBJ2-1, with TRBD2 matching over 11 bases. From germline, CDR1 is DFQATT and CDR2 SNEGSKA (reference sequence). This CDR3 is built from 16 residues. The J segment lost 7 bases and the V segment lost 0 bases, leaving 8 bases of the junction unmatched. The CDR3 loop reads CSAREASGGRVNEQFF. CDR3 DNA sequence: TGCAGTGCTAGAGAGGCTAGCGGGGGGCGGGTTAATGAGCAGTTCTTC.

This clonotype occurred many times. The CDR3 nucleotides read TGTGCCAGCAGGTCCGGGACAGGGGGCTACACCTTC. Translated: CASRSGTGGYTF. The V and J genes are TRBV6-1 and TRBJ1-2; 9 bases agree with TRBD1. V trimming: 6 bases; J trimming: 8 bases; junction bases outside the gene matches: 4. Per germline, CDR1 MNHNS and CDR2 SASEGT. The length of the CDR3 is 12 residues.

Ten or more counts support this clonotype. The DNA of the CDR3 is TGTGCCAGCAGCTTTGGGACTAGCGGGTTCTCGGCAGATACGCAGTATTTT. It is translated as CASSFGTSGFSADTQYF. V usage is TRBV7-2 and J usage is TRBJ2-3, with TRBD2 matching over 12 bases. This CDR3 is 17 amino acids long. V was pared by 3 bases and J by 4 bases, with 8 bases of the junction left unmatched. Germline CDR1 is SGHTA and CDR2 is FQGNSA. The full variable domain, rest sourced from reference TRBV7-2 and TRBJ2-3, is GAGVSQSPSNKVTEKGKDVELRCDPISGHTALYWYRQSLGQGLEFLIYFQGNSAPDKSGLPSDRFSAERTGGSVSTLTIQRTQQEDSAVYLCASSFGTSGFSADTQYFGPGTRLTVL.

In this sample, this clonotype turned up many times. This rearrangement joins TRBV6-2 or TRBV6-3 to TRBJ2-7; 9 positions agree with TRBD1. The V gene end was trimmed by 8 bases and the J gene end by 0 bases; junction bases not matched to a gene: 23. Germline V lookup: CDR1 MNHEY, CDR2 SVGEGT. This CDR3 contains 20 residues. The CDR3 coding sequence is TGTGCCAGCCACCTGCACATACCCGGGACAGGGTACCGGTCCTCCTACGAGCAGTACTTC. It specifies CASHLHIPGTGYRSSYEQYF.

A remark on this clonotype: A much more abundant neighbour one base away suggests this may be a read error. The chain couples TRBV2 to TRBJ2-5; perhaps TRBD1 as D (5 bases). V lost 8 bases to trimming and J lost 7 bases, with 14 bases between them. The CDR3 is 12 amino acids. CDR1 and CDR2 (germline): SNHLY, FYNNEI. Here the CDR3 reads CASDRERGTQYF. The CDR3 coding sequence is TGTGCCAGCGACAGAGAGCGAGGGACCCAGTACTTC.

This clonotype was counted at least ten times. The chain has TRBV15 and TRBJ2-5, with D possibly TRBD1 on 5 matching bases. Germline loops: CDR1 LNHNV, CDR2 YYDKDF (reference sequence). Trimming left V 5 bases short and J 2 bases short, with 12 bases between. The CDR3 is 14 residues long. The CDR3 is CATSGALTQETQYF. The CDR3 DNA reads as TGTGCCACCAGCGGGGCACTCACTCAAGAGACCCAGTACTTC.

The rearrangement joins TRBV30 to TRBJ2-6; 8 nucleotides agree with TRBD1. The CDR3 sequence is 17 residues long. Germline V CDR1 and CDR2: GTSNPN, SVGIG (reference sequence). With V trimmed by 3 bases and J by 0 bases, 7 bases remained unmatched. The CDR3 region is CAWRDREHFSGANVLTF. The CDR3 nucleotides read TGTGCCTGGAGGGACAGGGAACACTTCTCTGGGGCCAACGTCCTGACTTTC.

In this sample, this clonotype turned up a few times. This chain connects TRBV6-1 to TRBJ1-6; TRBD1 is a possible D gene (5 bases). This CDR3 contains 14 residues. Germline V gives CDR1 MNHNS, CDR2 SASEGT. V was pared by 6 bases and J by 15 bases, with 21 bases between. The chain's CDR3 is CASRPPGRPSDLHF. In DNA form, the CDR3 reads TGTGCCAGCAGACCTCCGGGACGCCCCTCAGACCTCCACTTT.

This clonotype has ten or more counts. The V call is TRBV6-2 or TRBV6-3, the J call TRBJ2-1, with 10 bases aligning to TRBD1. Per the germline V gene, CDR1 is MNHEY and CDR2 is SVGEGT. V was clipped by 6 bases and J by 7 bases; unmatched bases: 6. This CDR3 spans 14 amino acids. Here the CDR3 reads CASSRPGQGNEQFF. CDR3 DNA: TGTGCCAGCAGCCGCCCGGGACAGGGGAATGAGCAGTTCTTC.

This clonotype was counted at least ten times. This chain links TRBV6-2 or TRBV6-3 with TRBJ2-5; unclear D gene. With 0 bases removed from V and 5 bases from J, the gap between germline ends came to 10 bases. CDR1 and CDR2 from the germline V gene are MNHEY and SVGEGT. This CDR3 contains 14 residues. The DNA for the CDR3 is TGTGCCAGCAGTTACTCGCCGGGTGGGGAGACCCAGTACTTC. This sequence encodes CASSYSPGGETQYF.

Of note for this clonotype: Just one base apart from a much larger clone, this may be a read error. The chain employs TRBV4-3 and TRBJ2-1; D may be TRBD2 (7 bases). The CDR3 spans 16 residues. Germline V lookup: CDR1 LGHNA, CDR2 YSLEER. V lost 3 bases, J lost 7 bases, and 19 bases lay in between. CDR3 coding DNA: TGCGCCAGCAGCCAGATGAGGGGGGGGCAGCCAAATGAGCAGTTCTTC. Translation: CASSQMRGGQPNEQFF.

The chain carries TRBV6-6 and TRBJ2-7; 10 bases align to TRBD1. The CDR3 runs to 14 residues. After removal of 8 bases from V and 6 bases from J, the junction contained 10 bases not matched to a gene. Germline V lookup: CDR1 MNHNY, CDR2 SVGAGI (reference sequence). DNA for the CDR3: TGTGCCAGCGGGGTCCGGGACAGGGGTGGCGAGCAGTACTTC. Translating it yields CASGVRDRGGEQYF.

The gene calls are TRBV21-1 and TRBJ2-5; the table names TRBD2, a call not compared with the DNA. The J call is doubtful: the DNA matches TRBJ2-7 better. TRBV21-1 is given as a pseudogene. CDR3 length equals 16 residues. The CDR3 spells CASSARGGLAFYEQYF. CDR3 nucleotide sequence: TGTGCCAGCAGCGCCCGGGGAGGACTAGCGTTCTACGAGCAGTACTTC.

The CDR3 region has the DNA TGTGCCAGCTCACCAAAGATTTTCCCTGTCTCCCAAGAGACCCAGTACTTC. It codes for CASSPKIFPVSQETQYF. This chain uses TRBV18 with TRBJ2-5; no definite D call. The CDR3 runs 17 residues. CDR1 and CDR2 (germline): KGHSH, LQKENI. The V gene lost 2 bases and the J gene lost 1 base, with 17 bases spanning the gap. The variable domain in full, with the rest retrieved from reference TRBV18 and TRBJ2-5, is NAGVMQNPRHLVRRRGQEARLRCSPMKGHSHVYWYRQLPEEGLKFMVYLQKENIIDESGMPKERFSAEFPKEGPSILRIQQVVRGDSAAYFCASSPKIFPVSQETQYFGPGTRLLVL.

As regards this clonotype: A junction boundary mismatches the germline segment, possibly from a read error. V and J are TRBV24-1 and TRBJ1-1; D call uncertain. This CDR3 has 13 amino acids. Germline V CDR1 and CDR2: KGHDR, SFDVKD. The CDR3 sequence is CTTSDFGKTEAFF. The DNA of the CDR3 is TGTACCACCAGTGATTTTGGGAAGACTGAAGCTTTCTTT.

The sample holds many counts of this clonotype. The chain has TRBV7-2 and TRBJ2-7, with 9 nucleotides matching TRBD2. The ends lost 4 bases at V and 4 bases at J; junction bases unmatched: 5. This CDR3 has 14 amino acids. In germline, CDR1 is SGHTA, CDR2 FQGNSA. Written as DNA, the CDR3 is TGTGCCAGCAGCTACGGGACTAGCTTTTACGAGCAGTACTTC. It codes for CASSYGTSFYEQYF.